These 19 T cell receptor beta chains came from one sample sequenced in a study of CD8+ T cells in alopecia areata. RNA was extracted and reverse transcribed into cDNA as the sequencing template. Measured with immunoSEQ multiplex PCR; TCRdb has only the in-frame clones, and not every one. The top ten hold approximately 1.8% of the sample, which has around 270,000 clones, 55% to 70% seen once. This sample's treatment: oral pan-JAK inhibitor, 5-10 mg twice daily. Sequences were derived from CD4+ T cells sorted from blood, sampled at week 24, from a patient treated with tofacitinib. The receptors stem from a human donor with alopecia areata.

V usage is TRBV30 and J usage is TRBJ1-6; D remains unclear. V dropped 3 bases and J dropped 14 bases, with 20 bases sitting between them. The CDR3 spans 14 residues. Germline-derived CDR1 and CDR2 are GTSNPN and SVGIG (reference sequence). CDR3 region: CAWSSDIAKEALHF. DNA for the CDR3: TGTGCCTGGAGCTCTGACATCGCCAAGGAGGCCCTCCACTTT.

The V and J genes are TRBV29-1 and TRBJ2-3; a weak D match, TRBD1 (5 bases). Deletions cut 3 bases from V and 0 bases from J, with 7 bases between. The CDR3 sequence is 13 residues long. Germline lookup yields CDR1 SQVTM and CDR2 ANQGSEA. CDR3 coding DNA: TGCAGCGTTGATCCAGGGAGCACAGATACGCAGTATTTT. It yields the protein CSVDPGSTDTQYF.

This chain links TRBV13 with TRBJ1-6; tentatively, D is TRBD1 (5 bases). Per the germline V gene, CDR1 is PRHDT and CDR2 is FYEKMQ (reference sequence). The CDR3 is 16 residues long. The V end lost 5 bases, the J end lost 7 bases, and 18 bases lay between the germline ends. DNA of the CDR3: TGTGCCAGCAGCACCATTCGGGCAGGGAGCAATTCACCCCTCCACTTT. This translates into CASSTIRAGSNSPLHF.

The rearrangement links TRBV15 to TRBJ1-4; TRBD1 matches at 8 bases. Germline V gene data show CDR1 as LNHNV and CDR2 as YYDKDF (reference sequence). Trimming at V came to 0 bases and at J to 6 bases, leaving 6 bases not matched to a gene. The CDR3 contains 16 residues. For the CDR3, the DNA is TGTGCCACCAGCAGAGATCGGCAGGGGGCATATGAAAAACTGTTTTTT. It specifies CATSRDRQGAYEKLFF.

This chain connects TRBV2 to TRBJ1-6; weak D call: TRBD1 (6 bases). CDR1 is SNHLY, CDR2 FYNNEI, per germline. V lost 3 bases and J lost 10, with 7 bases in between. CDR3 length equals 12 residues. CDR3 nucleotides: TGTGCCAGCAGTGACAGGGGATCACCCCTCCACTTT. This gives the protein CASSDRGSPLHF.

This clone was observed a few times. The rearrangement joins TRBV7-3 to TRBJ2-3, with no clear D. The ends were cut back, 2 bases at V and 6 bases at J, with 18 bases in the middle. The V gene's germline CDR1 is SGHTA and CDR2 FQGTGA. The CDR3 covers 16 residues. CDR3 bases: TGTGCCAGCAGCTTAGACGGGTCCGTCGTTGGGGATACGCAGTATTTT. This codes for CASSLDGSVVGDTQYF.

The chain recombines TRBV2 with TRBJ2-7, with TRBD1 identical over 7 bases. The CDR3 covers 14 residues. The germline V gene encodes CDR1 SNHLY and CDR2 FYNNEI. Losses at the gene ends were 6 bases for V and 3 bases for J; bases not matched to a gene: 8. For the CDR3, the DNA is TGTGCCAGCAGCCGGGACAGTTTATTCTACGAGCAGTACTTC. Translated, it gives CASSRDSLFYEQYF. The variable domain in full, with the rest retrieved from reference TRBV2 and TRBJ2-7, is EPEVTQTPSHQVTQMGQEVILRCVPISNHLYFYWYRQILGQKVEFLVSFYNNEISEKSEIFDDQFSVERPDGSNFTLKIRSTKLEDSAMYFCASSRDSLFYEQYFGPGTRLTVT.

Details on this clone: Other DNA sequences in the sample encode the same CDR3. The chain has TRBV30 and TRBJ2-1, with D possibly TRBD2 on 6 matching bases. The CDR3 has 15 residues. The ends were cut back, 2 bases at V and 0 bases at J, with 11 bases in the middle. Germline assignment: CDR1 GTSNPN and CDR2 SVGIG (reference sequence). Here the CDR3 reads CAWSHGGISYNEQFF. CDR3 DNA: TGTGCCTGGAGTCACGGGGGAATCTCCTACAATGAGCAGTTCTTC.

This chain links TRBV29-1 with TRBJ2-7, with D possibly being TRBD2 (6 bases). CDR1 is SQVTM, CDR2 ANQGSEA, per germline. The CDR3 totals 14 residues. V was trimmed by 7 bases and J by 2 bases, leaving 18 bases between them. The CDR3 DNA follows: TGCAGCGGGGGGATGGGAGGAACCCCCTACGAGCAGTACTTC. This translates into CSGGMGGTPYEQYF.

The genes are TRBV2 and TRBJ2-7, with TRBD1 matching 8 bases. J was trimmed by 4 bases and V by 6 bases; bases with no gene match: 5. The CDR3 sequence is 13 residues long. Germline V gene sequence: CDR1 SNHLY, CDR2 FYNNEI. DNA for the CDR3: TGTGCCAGCAGCTCGACAGGGGAGTACGAGCAGTACTTC. Translated, it gives CASSSTGEYEQYF.

The chain couples TRBV4-1 to TRBJ1-6, with 11 bases lining up with TRBD1. The germline gives CDR1 MGHRA, CDR2 YSYEKL. The CDR3 contains 15 residues. The junction had 2 bases not matched to a gene; V was cut back by 3 bases and J by 7 bases. The CDR3 nucleotides are TGCGCCAGCAGCCACGGACAGGGGGCGAATTCACCCCTCCACTTT. Its translation: CASSHGQGANSPLHF.

CDR3 in amino acids: CAWKRGLANTGELFF. CDR3 nucleotide sequence: TGTGCCTGGAAACGGGGGTTAGCGAACACCGGGGAGCTGTTTTTT. The V and J genes are TRBV30 and TRBJ2-2; D may be TRBD2 (6 bases). V gave up 4 bases and J gave up 0 bases, with 12 bases separating them. Germline CDR1 and CDR2: GTSNPN and SVGIG (reference sequence). CDR3 length: 15 residues.

The CDR3 here is CASSLTGFNSPLHF. The CDR3 DNA follows: TGTGCCAGCAGTCTGACGGGCTTTAATTCACCCCTCCACTTT. The V call is TRBV2, the J call TRBJ1-6; D not certain. Trimming cost V 5 bases and J 6 bases, with 11 bases left between them. The CDR3 covers 14 residues. Germline-derived CDR1 and CDR2 are SNHLY and FYNNEI.

The V and J genes are TRBV10-3 and TRBJ1-1; D unresolved. Germline CDR1 ENHRY, CDR2 SYGVKD. Trimming stripped 7 bases from V and 4 bases from J, with 19 bases between. There are 15 residues in the CDR3. The CDR3 region has the DNA TGTGCCATCAAAAGCTCGGACCACGTAGCCACTGAAGCTTTCTTT. This encodes CAIKSSDHVATEAFF.

V gene TRBV5-1 combines with J gene TRBJ2-1; TRBD2 matches at 9 bases. The V gene end was trimmed by 4 bases and the J gene end by 7 bases; junction bases not matched to a gene: 6. Germline V gene sequence: CDR1 SGHRS, CDR2 YFSETQ. There are 14 residues in the CDR3. The CDR3 region has the DNA TGCGCCAGCAGCCCCAGGACTAGCGAGAATGAGCAGTTCTTC. Its translation is CASSPRTSENEQFF.

There are a few counts of this clone. The chain links TRBV7-6 to TRBJ1-6; no definite D call. This CDR3 has 15 amino acids. Per the germline V gene, CDR1 is SGHVS and CDR2 is FNYEAQ. V was shortened by 2 bases and J by 9 bases, with 14 bases between the two germline ends. Here the CDR3 reads CASSLRSRRGSPLHF. CDR3 DNA: TGTGCCAGCAGCTTAAGGAGTCGTCGAGGTTCACCCCTCCACTTT. Supplemented by reference TRBV7-6 and TRBJ1-6, the full variable domain reads GAGVSQSPRYKVTKRGQDVALRCDPISGHVSLYWYRQALGQGPEFLTYFNYEAQQDKSGLPNDRFSAERPEGSISTLTIQRTEQRDSAMYRCASSLRSRRGSPLHFGNGTRLTVT.

The chain couples TRBV7-3 to TRBJ2-3, with a possible D match to TRBD2 (7 bases). The V end lost 2 bases, the J end lost 5 bases, and 14 bases lay between the germline ends. There are 15 residues in the CDR3. Germline V CDR1 and CDR2: SGHTA, FQGTGA. The CDR3 sequence: CASSLRGAFGDTQYF. CDR3 in DNA: TGTGCCAGCAGCTTACGGGGGGCCTTTGGAGATACGCAGTATTTT.

This sequence joins TRBV4-1 and TRBJ1-5; maybe TRBD1 (5 bases). Deletions cut 1 base from V and 5 bases from J, with 15 bases between. Germline values: CDR1 MGHRA, CDR2 YSYEKL. The CDR3 sequence is 16 residues long. CDR3 coding DNA: TGCGCCAGCAGCCAAGTTCGAGGCCCCAGGGATCAGCCCCAGCATTTT. Residues: CASSQVRGPRDQPQHF.

This clone was counted a single time. The rearrangement links TRBV15 to TRBJ1-2; a possible D gene is TRBD1 (6 bases). V dropped 2 bases and J dropped 6 bases, with 7 bases sitting between them. Germline V gene data show CDR1 as LNHNV and CDR2 as YYDKDF (reference sequence). This CDR3 contains 12 residues. This CDR3 reads CATSRHRDGYTF. The CDR3 region has the DNA TGTGCCACCAGCAGACACAGGGATGGCTACACCTTC. Supplemented by reference TRBV15 and TRBJ1-2, the full variable domain reads DAMVIQNPRYQVTQFGKPVTLSCSQTLNHNVMYWYQQKSSQAPKLLFHYYDKDFNNEADTPDNFQSRRPNTSFCFLDIRSPGLGDTAMYLCATSRHRDGYTFGSGTRLTVV.